Sequencing of this T cell receptor (beta chain) was carried out in a study of tumor-infiltrating lymphocytes in primary liver carcinoma. General observations from the study: The study found tumor-adjacent and tumor-blood pairs overlapped less than tumor region pairs.

From around 500 ng of total RNA, TCR beta-specific cDNA was reverse-transcribed using a constant-region primer. Three nested multiplex PCR rounds of slightly modified ARM-PCR generated TCR beta libraries. TRBV1-TRBV30 forward primers paired with a C-beta reverse primer were used in the first two PCR rounds, which ran approximately 10 cycles each. TCRdb processed the multiplex PCR reads anew with MiXCR; each CDR3 protein has one entry. Of 70,000 to 95,000 distinct CDR3 sequences listed, more than 60% are singletons. Unsorted bulk tissue of about 20-31 mg yielded co-extracted RNA and DNA. CDR3 length: 18 residues. The V gene's germline CDR1 is MNHEY and CDR2 SVGAGI. Comments on this clonotype: Its antigen remains unknown. One end of the junction does not line up with germline, which may come from a read error.

The rearrangement links TRBV6-5 to TRBJ2-6; TRBD1 aligns across 8 bases. The sequenced material came from liver tumor tissue from sampling region 4. Subset denoted: tumor region T4, right-lateral pole. The sequence was collected from a man aged 35 to 55 with primary liver carcinoma and hepatitis B virus infection. The CDR3 DNA follows: TGTGCCAGCAGTCTTCGGACAGGGATGAAAGTTGGGGCCAACGTCTTGACTTTC. This translates into CASSLRTGMKVGANVLTF.